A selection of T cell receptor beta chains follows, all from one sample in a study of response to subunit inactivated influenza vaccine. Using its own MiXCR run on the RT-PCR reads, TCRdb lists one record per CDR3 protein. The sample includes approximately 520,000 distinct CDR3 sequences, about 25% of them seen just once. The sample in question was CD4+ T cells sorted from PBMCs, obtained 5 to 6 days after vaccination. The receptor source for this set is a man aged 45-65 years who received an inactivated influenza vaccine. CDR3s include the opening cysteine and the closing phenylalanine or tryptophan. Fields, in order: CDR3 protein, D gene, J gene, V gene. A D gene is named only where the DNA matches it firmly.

CASSLGSSSYNSPLHF,.,TRBJ1-6,TRBV5-6
CSVRPGTGTAQFF,TRBD1,TRBJ2-1,TRBV29-1
CSASKDSNYEQYF,.,TRBJ2-7,TRBV20-1
CASSQWDYVNEQFF,TRBD2,TRBJ2-1,TRBV7-2
CASSLSPGEPTQYF,.,TRBJ2-3,TRBV7-3
CASSLQDRSSGVGYF,TRBD1,TRBJ2-7,TRBV12-3/TRBV12-4
CASSTAGAYEQYF,.,TRBJ2-7,TRBV7-2
CASRPPGIDYGYTF,.,TRBJ1-2,TRBV28
CASSFGTSGSGVNEQFF,TRBD2,TRBJ2-1,TRBV5-5
CASSLEGIAPYEQYF,.,TRBJ2-7,TRBV7-3